This is a list of T cell receptor beta chains from one sample in a study of cytomegalovirus exposure and HLA in healthy donors. Produced via immunoSEQ multiplex PCR; TCRdb's table is partial and in-frame only. Of about 92,000 clones in the sample, approximately 95% were seen once. Sequences were obtained from PBMCs. These receptors all stem from a woman aged 25 to 45 in good health and CMV-seropositive. Each CDR3 is given with its conserved first and last residue. Fields, in order: V gene, clone size, J gene, D gene, CDR3 protein, CDR3 DNA. A D gene is named only where the DNA matches it firmly. The size field is filled for only some rows; it gives once, few, many or a size class.

TRBV30	once	TRBJ2-3	TRBD1	CAWSHRSRGQGGTDTQYF	TGTGCCTGGAGTCACCGTTCGCGGGGACAGGGGGGCACAGATACGCAGTATTTT
TRBV30	few	TRBJ2-3	TRBD2	CAWDSGSVQYF	TGTGCCTGGGATAGCGGGAGCGTGCAGTATTTT
TRBV29-1	-	TRBJ2-1	TRBD2	CSARSGGRNEQFF	TGCAGCGCCCGGTCGGGAGGAAGGAATGAGCAGTTCTTC
TRBV7-3	-	TRBJ1-3	-	CASSPGAGAGNTIYF	TGTGCCAGCAGCCCAGGCGCGGGAGCTGGAAACACCATATATTTT
TRBV7-9	-	TRBJ2-7	-	CASSLAGGDEQYF	TGTGCCAGCAGCCTGGCGGGTGGGGACGAGCAGTACTTC
TRBV29-1	-	TRBJ1-2	-	CSVEGASYGYTF	TGCAGCGTTGAAGGGGCCAGTTATGGCTACACCTTC
TRBV11-2	-	TRBJ1-2	TRBD1	CASSPGQGHYGYTF	TGTGCCAGCAGCCCGGGACAGGGACACTATGGCTACACCTTC
TRBV28	-	TRBJ2-1	TRBD2	CASSFVRGLAYNEQFF	TGTGCCAGCAGCTTTGTTAGGGGACTAGCGTACAATGAGCAGTTCTTC
TRBV28	once	TRBJ2-1	TRBD2	CASSFYGLAGTSYNEQFF	TGTGCCAGCAGTTTCTACGGACTAGCGGGAACGTCCTACAATGAGCAGTTCTTC
TRBV4-3	-	TRBJ2-3	TRBD2	CASSQESSGSTDTQYF	TGCGCCAGCAGCCAAGAATCTAGCGGGTCGACAGATACGCAGTATTTT
TRBV7-2	-	TRBJ2-7	-	CASSLGLEGIYEQYF	TGTGCCAGCAGCTTAGGTTTGGAGGGTATCTACGAGCAGTACTTC
TRBV30	-	TRBJ1-1	TRBD1	CAWSAGGTGLLNTEAFF	TGTGCCTGGAGCGCAGGGGGGACAGGGCTATTGAACACTGAAGCTTTCTTT
TRBV7-3	few	TRBJ2-1	TRBD2	CASSLNVAGGGNEQFF	TGTGCCAGCAGCTTAAATGTGGCGGGAGGGGGCAATGAGCAGTTCTTC
TRBV10-3	-	TRBJ2-7	TRBD2	CAISGLAGVYEQYF	TGTGCCATCAGTGGACTAGCGGGAGTCTACGAGCAGTACTTC
TRBV4-1	once	TRBJ1-5	TRBD1	CASSQEGTGRTIPQHF	TGCGCCAGCAGCCAAGAAGGGACAGGGAGAACTATACCCCAGCATTTT
TRBV2	-	TRBJ2-7	-	CASRYVQSSPSYEQYF	TGTGCCAGCAGATACGTACAGTCCTCCCCCTCCTACGAGCAGTACTTC
TRBV25-1	-	TRBJ2-3	-	CASSDSTGYTDTQYF	TGTGCCAGCAGTGATTCAACAGGGTACACAGATACGCAGTATTTT
TRBV25-1	-	TRBJ2-6	TRBD1	CASSGDSGGANVLTF	TGTGCCAGCAGTGGGGACAGTGGCGGGGCCAACGTCCTGACTTTC
TRBV7-3	-	TRBJ2-2	-	CASSSGRTGELFF	TGTGCCAGCAGCTCCGGGAGAACCGGGGAGCTGTTTTTT
TRBV6-1	-	TRBJ2-7	TRBD2	CASSISGRLGNEQYF	TGTGCCAGCAGTATTAGCGGGAGACTCGGAAACGAGCAGTACTTC
TRBV11-3	once	TRBJ2-7	-	CASSLYGESSYEQYF	TGTGCCAGCAGCTTGTACGGGGAGAGCTCCTACGAGCAGTACTTC
TRBV7-9	-	TRBJ2-7	-	CASSLDTALYEQYF	TGTGCCAGCAGTTTGGACACCGCCCTCTACGAGCAGTACTTC
TRBV5-1	-	TRBJ2-1	TRBD1	CASSSDRVGGEQFF	TGCGCCAGCAGCTCGGACAGGGTGGGTGGGGAGCAGTTCTTC
TRBV5-6	-	TRBJ2-1	-	CASSSRDGRTSYNEQFF	TGTGCCAGCAGTTCCCGAGACGGGAGAACATCCTACAATGAGCAGTTCTTC
TRBV19	-	TRBJ2-1	TRBD2	CASSISSGDSYNEQFF	TGTGCCAGTAGTATCTCTAGCGGAGACTCCTACAATGAGCAGTTCTTC
TRBV29-1	-	TRBJ2-3	TRBD2	CSARGFGTSGRATDTQYF	TGCAGCGCTAGAGGGTTTGGGACTAGCGGGAGGGCCACAGATACGCAGTATTTT
TRBV7-9	-	TRBJ2-5	-	CASSLPVSQETQYF	TGTGCCAGCAGCCTCCCCGTTTCCCAAGAGACCCAGTACTTC
TRBV5-1	-	TRBJ2-7	TRBD2	CASSLGLALSYEQYF	TGCGCCAGCAGCCTGGGACTAGCGCTCTCCTACGAGCAGTACTTC
TRBV6-1	-	TRBJ1-1	-	CASNLRLKMNTEAFF	TGTGCCAGCAACCTGAGACTCAAAATGAACACTGAAGCTTTCTTT